A single sample gave rise to the 21 T cell receptor beta chains below, sequenced in a study of radiotherapy plus CTLA-4 blockade in lung cancer. Clones were read by immunoSEQ multiplex PCR, and TCRdb kept only the in-frame ones, dropping some. The sample consists of 83,000 or so clones, roughly 87% of them appearing once. The sample here was peripheral blood, taken from a patient treated with radiotherapy plus ipilimumab. Receptor source: a human donor with non-small cell lung cancer who had stable disease on radiotherapy plus ipilimumab.

V usage is TRBV5-6 and J usage is TRBJ1-6, with TRBD1 as a possible D gene (5 bases). The CDR3 is 17 residues long. Looked up from germline, CDR1 is SGHDT and CDR2 is YYEEEE. V was shortened by 3 bases and J by 7 bases, with 20 bases between the two germline ends. CDR3 region: CASSSLRWGGSNSPLHF. The CDR3 DNA reads as TGTGCCAGCAGCTCACTTCGCTGGGGGGGATCGAATTCACCCCTCCACTTT.

The V call is TRBV18, the J call TRBJ1-1; TRBD1 matches at 10 bases. The CDR3 is made up of 13 amino acids. V dropped 6 bases and J dropped 5; count of bases not matched to a gene: 3. CDR1 is KGHSH, CDR2 LQKENI, per germline. CDR3 protein: CASSGTGVTEAFF. DNA for the CDR3: TGTGCCAGCTCCGGGACAGGGGTAACTGAAGCTTTCTTT.

This clone was seen more than once but under ten times. The rearrangement uses TRBV2 and TRBJ1-5; no clear D. Germline loops: CDR1 SNHLY, CDR2 FYNNEI. The CDR3 length is 14 residues. V was shortened by 2 bases and J by 5 bases, with 10 bases between the two germline ends. This CDR3 reads CASSESSGYQPQHF. CDR3 sequence (DNA): TGTGCCAGCAGTGAATCATCTGGTTATCAGCCCCAGCATTTT.

For the CDR3, the DNA is TGTGCCAGCAGTTTATTGGTCCTACCTACTAGCACAGATACGCAGTATTTT. Translated: CASSLLVLPTSTDTQYF. V and J are TRBV27 and TRBJ2-3; D is undetermined. The germline V gene encodes CDR1 MNHEY and CDR2 SMNVEV (reference sequence). CDR3 length: 17 residues. V shed 1 base and J shed 0 bases, with 14 bases lying between them.

This clone came up once. This chain uses TRBV18 with TRBJ1-6; a weak D match, TRBD1 (6 bases). Trimming pared 3 bases from V and 5 bases from J, leaving 8 bases between. The CDR3 loop spans 14 amino acids. Per the germline V gene, CDR1 is KGHSH and CDR2 is LQKENI. The CDR3 DNA follows: TGTGCCAGCTCACCGGGGGCAGATAATTCACCCCTCCACTTT. This sequence encodes CASSPGADNSPLHF. Combining the CDR3 with reference TRBV18 and TRBJ1-6 gives the whole variable domain NAGVMQNPRHLVRRRGQEARLRCSPMKGHSHVYWYRQLPEEGLKFMVYLQKENIIDESGMPKERFSAEFPKEGPSILRIQQVVRGDSAAYFCASSPGADNSPLHFGNGTRLTVT.

The genes are TRBV7-3 and TRBJ2-7, with TRBD2 matching 7 bases. Losses at the gene ends were 1 base for V and 2 bases for J; bases not matched to a gene: 5. CDR1 and CDR2 from the germline V gene are SGHTA and FQGTGA. CDR3 length equals 15 residues. The CDR3 protein is CASSLMVGGTYEQYF. The CDR3 DNA sequence: TGTGCCAGCAGCTTAATGGTCGGGGGGACCTACGAGCAGTACTTC. The full variable domain, its missing parts supplied by reference TRBV7-3 and TRBJ2-7, is GAGVSQTPSNKVTEKGKYVELRCDPISGHTALYWYRQSLGQGPEFLIYFQGTGAADDSGLPNDRFFAVRPEGSVSTLKIQRTERGDSAVYLCASSLMVGGTYEQYFGPGTRLTVT.

This chain's CDR3 is CAWSPTISNTEAFF. CDR3 sequence (DNA): TGTGCCTGGAGTCCTACCATTAGTAACACTGAAGCTTTCTTT. This sequence joins TRBV30 and TRBJ1-1, with D unresolved. V gave up 2 bases and J gave up 2 bases, with 12 bases separating them. This CDR3 has 14 residues. The V gene's germline CDR1 is GTSNPN and CDR2 SVGIG (reference sequence).

J is TRBJ1-1 and V is TRBV28; 9 positions agree with TRBD1. J lost 5 bases, V lost 1 base, and 2 bases had no gene match. The CDR3 is 14 amino acids. Germline-derived CDR1 and CDR2 are MDHEN and SYDVKM. The CDR3 DNA reads as TGTGCCAGCAGTTTATCGACAGGGGGTACTGAAGCTTTCTTT. Protein: CASSLSTGGTEAFF.

V is TRBV18 and J is TRBJ1-2; D uncertain. Germline values: CDR1 KGHSH, CDR2 LQKENI. This CDR3 has 15 residues. With 4 bases removed from V and 4 bases from J, the gap between germline ends came to 16 bases. CDR3 in DNA: TGTGCCAGCTCACTTGGGCCGGGCCTAACCTATGGCTACACCTTC. It specifies CASSLGPGLTYGYTF.

The chain recombines TRBV29-1 with TRBJ2-1; 11 nucleotides agree with TRBD1. The CDR3 sequence is 18 residues long. Germline-derived CDR1 and CDR2 are SQVTM and ANQGSEA. Germline trimming cut 3 bases from V and 8 bases from J; bases unmatched to any gene: 18. This CDR3 is CSVEAYRDRGSPGDEQFF. The CDR3, as DNA: TGCAGCGTTGAGGCTTACCGGGACAGGGGGTCCCCCGGGGATGAGCAGTTCTTC.

The V gene is TRBV14, the J gene TRBJ2-3; 7 bases match TRBD2. The CDR3 runs 15 residues. The trim removed 3 bases at V and 5 bases at J, leaving 8 bases unmatched. Germline V gene lookup returns CDR1 SGHDN and CDR2 FVKESK. Here the CDR3 reads CASSHPSGRGDTQYF. In DNA form, the CDR3 reads TGTGCCAGCAGCCACCCTAGCGGACGGGGAGATACGCAGTATTTT.

This chain uses TRBV5-4 with TRBJ2-1; D is unresolved. V was trimmed by 4 bases and J by 9 bases, leaving 11 bases between them. The CDR3 has 12 amino acids. Germline CDR1 SGHNT, CDR2 YYREEE (reference sequence). CDR3 loop: CASSLPKGEQFF. Here the CDR3 DNA reads TGTGCCAGCAGCCTCCCTAAGGGTGAGCAGTTCTTC.

This clone was found once. The chain couples TRBV7-9 to TRBJ2-7; no firm D call. V lost 10 bases to trimming and J lost 1 base, with 11 bases between them. The length of the CDR3 is 12 residues. Germline lookup yields CDR1 SEHNR and CDR2 FQNEAQ (reference sequence). The CDR3 DNA reads as TGTGCCATCCGGAACAGTTCCTACGAGCAGTACTTC. Protein: CAIRNSSYEQYF.

J is TRBJ2-6 and V is TRBV29-1; 7 bases match TRBD1. Looked up from germline, CDR1 is SQVTM and CDR2 is ANQGSEA. Trimming removed 7 bases from V and 2 bases from J; junction bases left unmatched: 5. CDR3 length: 14 amino acids. CDR3 nucleotide sequence: TGCAGCGCAGAGACAGGGCCTGGGGCCAACGTCCTGACTTTC. It translates to CSAETGPGANVLTF.

The gene calls are TRBV19 and TRBJ2-1; 9 bases match TRBD1. This CDR3 contains 14 residues. Germline lookup yields CDR1 LNHDA and CDR2 SQIVND (reference sequence). Trimming removed 6 bases from V and 6 bases from J; junction bases left unmatched: 6. The CDR3 region has the DNA TGTGCCAGTAGCCTTACAGGGGGCGGCAATGAGCAGTTCTTC. The encoded protein is CASSLTGGGNEQFF.

The genes are TRBV27 and TRBJ1-4, with D uncertain. The V and J ends lost 6 bases and 6 bases respectively, with 17 bases between them. This CDR3 contains 15 residues. Germline lookup yields CDR1 MNHEY and CDR2 SMNVEV (reference sequence). This CDR3 is CASRAPGRGYEKLFF. As DNA, the CDR3 is TGTGCCAGCAGGGCGCCGGGTCGGGGATATGAAAAACTGTTTTTT. Looking up the rest from reference TRBV27 and TRBJ1-4 gives the full variable domain: EAQVTQNPRYLITVTGKKLTVTCSQNMNHEYMSWYRQDPGLGLRQIYYSMNVEVTDKGDVPEGYKVSRKEKRNFPLILESPSPNQTSLYFCASRAPGRGYEKLFFGSGTQLSVL.

The genes are TRBV18 and TRBJ1-1; TRBD1 is a possible D gene (5 bases). Germline CDR1 and CDR2: KGHSH and LQKENI. The CDR3 sequence is 15 residues long. Deletions cut 2 bases from V and 5 bases from J, with 15 bases between. The chain's CDR3 is CASSPYVGERTEAFF. The CDR3 nucleotides read TGTGCCAGCTCACCATACGTGGGGGAGAGGACTGAAGCTTTCTTT.

The V call is TRBV19, the J call TRBJ1-1; 9 bases line up with TRBD1. The V segment lost 3 bases and the J segment 1 base; nucleotides outside the gene matches: 3. The CDR3 is 15 amino acids. Germline loops: CDR1 LNHDA, CDR2 SQIVND (reference sequence). Here the CDR3 reads CASSIMGQGNTEAFF. The DNA of the CDR3 is TGTGCCAGTAGTATTATGGGACAGGGGAACACTGAAGCTTTCTTT. Full variable domain (remainder filled in from reference TRBV19 and TRBJ1-1): DGGITQSPKYLFRKEGQNVTLSCEQNLNHDAMYWYRQDPGQGLRLIYYSQIVNDFQKGDIAEGYSVSREKKESFPLTVTSAQKNPTAFYLCASSIMGQGNTEAFFGQGTRLTVV.

The chain recombines TRBV6-1 with TRBJ2-7; 9 bases are a match to TRBD2. Trimming removed 4 bases from V and 6 bases from J; junction bases left unmatched: 10. This CDR3 contains 15 residues. Looked up from germline, CDR1 is MNHNS and CDR2 is SASEGT. CDR3 sequence reads: CASSGSAGGPREQYF. In DNA, the CDR3 is TGTGCCAGCAGTGGATCGGCGGGAGGGCCCCGCGAGCAGTACTTC.

In this sample, this clone turned up once. The chain employs TRBV29-1 and TRBJ1-4; no clear D gene. Per germline, CDR1 SQVTM and CDR2 ANQGSEA. The CDR3 runs 15 residues. The V end lost 7 bases, the J end lost 3 bases, and 18 bases lay between the germline ends. CDR3 DNA: TGCAGCGCCCGTTCGGGGTCCAGCCCTAATGAAAAACTGTTTTTT. This gives the protein CSARSGSSPNEKLFF.

The chain is built from TRBV5-1 and TRBJ2-5, with TRBD1 matching 7 bases. The CDR3 is made up of 15 amino acids. Looked up from germline, CDR1 is SGHRS and CDR2 is YFSETQ. With V trimmed by 5 bases and J by 2 bases, 9 bases remained unmatched. The CDR3, as DNA: TGCGCCAGCAGAAGGATGACAGGGCCTCAAGAGACCCAGTACTTC. Protein: CASRRMTGPQETQYF.